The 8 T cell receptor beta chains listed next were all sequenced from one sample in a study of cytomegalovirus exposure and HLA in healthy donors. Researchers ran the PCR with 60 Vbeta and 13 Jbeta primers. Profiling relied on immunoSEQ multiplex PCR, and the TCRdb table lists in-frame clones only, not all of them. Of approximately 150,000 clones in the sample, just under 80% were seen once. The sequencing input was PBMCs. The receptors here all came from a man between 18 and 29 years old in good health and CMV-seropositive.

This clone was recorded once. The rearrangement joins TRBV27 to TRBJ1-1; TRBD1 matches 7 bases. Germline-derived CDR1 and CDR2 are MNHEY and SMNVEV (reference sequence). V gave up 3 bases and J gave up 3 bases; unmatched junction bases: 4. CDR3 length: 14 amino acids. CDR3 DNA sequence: TGTGCCAGCAGTTTGTCTACAGGGGACACTGAAGCTTTCTTT. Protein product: CASSLSTGDTEAFF.

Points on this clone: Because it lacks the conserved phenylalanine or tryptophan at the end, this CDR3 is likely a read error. CDR3 residues: CASSLTGPSGSPLHL. In DNA, the CDR3 is TGTGCCAGCAGTTTAACAGGCCCCTCGGGCTCACCCCTCCACCTT. J is TRBJ1-6 and V is TRBV27, with D possibly matching TRBD1 (5 bases). The CDR3 runs 15 residues. Between the trimmed V and J ends, which lost 2 bases and 10 bases, there was a span of 15 bases. CDR1 is MNHEY and CDR2 is SMNVEV in the germline V gene (reference sequence).

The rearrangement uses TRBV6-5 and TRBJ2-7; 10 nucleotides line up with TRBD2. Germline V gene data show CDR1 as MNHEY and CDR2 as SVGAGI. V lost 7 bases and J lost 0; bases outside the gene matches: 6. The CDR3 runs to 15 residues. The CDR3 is CASTVAGGASYEQYF. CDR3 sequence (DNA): TGTGCCAGCACCGTAGCGGGAGGCGCCTCCTACGAGCAGTACTTC.

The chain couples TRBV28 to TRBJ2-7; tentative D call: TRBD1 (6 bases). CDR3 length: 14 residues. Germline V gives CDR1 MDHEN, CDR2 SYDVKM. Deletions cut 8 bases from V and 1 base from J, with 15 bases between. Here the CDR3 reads CASVPGHTSYEQYF. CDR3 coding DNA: TGTGCCAGCGTTCCGGGACACACGTCCTACGAGCAGTACTTC.

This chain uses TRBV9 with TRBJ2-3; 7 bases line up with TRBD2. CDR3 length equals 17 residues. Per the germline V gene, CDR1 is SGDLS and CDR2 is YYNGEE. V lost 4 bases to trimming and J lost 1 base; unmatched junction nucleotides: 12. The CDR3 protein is CASSISSPSGRTDTQYF. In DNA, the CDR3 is TGTGCCAGCAGCATCTCGAGCCCTAGCGGCCGCACAGATACGCAGTATTTT. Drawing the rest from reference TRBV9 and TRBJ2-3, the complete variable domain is DSGVTQTPKHLITATGQRVTLRCSPRSGDLSVYWYQQSLDQGLQFLIQYYNGEERAKGNILERFSAQQFPDLHSELNLSSLELGDSALYFCASSISSPSGRTDTQYFGPGTRLTVL.

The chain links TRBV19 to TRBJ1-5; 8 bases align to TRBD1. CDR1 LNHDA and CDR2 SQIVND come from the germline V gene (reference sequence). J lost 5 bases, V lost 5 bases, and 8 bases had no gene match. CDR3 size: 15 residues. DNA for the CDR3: TGTGCCAGTAGTTCCGCGGACAGGGTGGATCAGCCCCAGCATTTT. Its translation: CASSSADRVDQPQHF.

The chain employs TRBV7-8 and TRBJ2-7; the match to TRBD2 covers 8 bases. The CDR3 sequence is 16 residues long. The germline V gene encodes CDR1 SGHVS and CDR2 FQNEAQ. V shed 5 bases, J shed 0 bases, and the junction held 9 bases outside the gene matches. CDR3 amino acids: CASSPGTSFGSYEQYF. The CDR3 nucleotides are TGTGCCAGCAGCCCCGGGACTAGTTTTGGCTCCTACGAGCAGTACTTC.

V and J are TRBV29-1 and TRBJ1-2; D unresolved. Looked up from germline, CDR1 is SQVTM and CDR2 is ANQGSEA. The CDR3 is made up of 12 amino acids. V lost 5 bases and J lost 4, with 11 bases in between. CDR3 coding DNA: TGCAGCGTTCAGGCAGTAACCTATGGCTACACCTTC. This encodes CSVQAVTYGYTF.